One and the same sample provided the 12 T cell receptor beta chains below, sequenced in a study of T cells after yellow fever vaccination. TCRdb fed the 5' RACE reads into MiXCR, producing one record per CDR3 protein. Among a few hundred thousand distinct CDR3 sequences listed, around 5.3% were seen once. Sequences were derived from CD4+ T cells sorted from PBMCs, sampled on the day of the yellow fever booster vaccination. The receptors derive from a young man who received the YFV17D yellow fever vaccine.

This clonotype was counted many times. J is TRBJ2-5 and V is TRBV29-1; 8 bases line up with TRBD1. The CDR3 spans 14 residues. CDR1 and CDR2 from the germline V gene are SQVTM and ANQGSEA. The V and J ends lost 5 bases and 7 bases, in that order; junction bases with no gene match: 12. The CDR3 sequence: CSVLRQGAGVTQYF. The DNA for the CDR3 is TGCAGCGTTCTAAGGCAGGGGGCTGGGGTGACCCAGTACTTC.

This clonotype was counted a few times. V and J are TRBV14 and TRBJ1-5; TRBD1 agrees at 7 bases. Germline V gene sequence: CDR1 SGHDN, CDR2 FVKESK. The CDR3 sequence is 15 residues long. The junction had 8 bases not matched to a gene; V was cut back by 4 bases and J by 5 bases. CDR3 amino acids: CASSRTTGYHQPQHF. Here the CDR3 DNA reads TGTGCCAGCAGCCGAACGACAGGGTACCATCAGCCCCAGCATTTT.

This clonotype was seen a handful of times. The genes are TRBV20-1 and TRBJ1-2; D unresolved. This CDR3 contains 13 residues. V lost 1 base and J lost 3, with 9 bases in between. Germline V gene data show CDR1 as DFQATT and CDR2 as SNEGSKA (reference sequence). In DNA form, the CDR3 reads TGCAGTGCTAGAGTCAGACACGACTATGGCTACACCTTC. Encoded protein: CSARVRHDYGYTF.

In this sample, this clonotype turned up a few times. The gene calls are TRBV9 and TRBJ1-2, with 7 bases identical to TRBD1. Germline CDR1 and CDR2: SGDLS and YYNGEE. With V trimmed by 3 bases and J by 1 base, 3 bases remained unmatched. The CDR3 consists of 14 residues. CDR3 nucleotide sequence: TGTGCCAGCAGCGGGGGGGACAGTAACTATGGCTACACCTTC. This encodes CASSGGDSNYGYTF.

This clonotype was seen repeatedly, ten times or more. The chain is built from TRBV7-9 and TRBJ1-5; tentatively, D is TRBD1 (6 bases). CDR1 SEHNR and CDR2 FQNEAQ come from the germline V gene (reference sequence). The CDR3 has 14 residues. V was cut by 4 bases and J by 11 bases, with 18 bases left in between. Written as DNA, the CDR3 is TGTGCCAGCAGCTCATTAACGGGGAGGGGGGCCCAGCATTTT. Its translation is CASSSLTGRGAQHF.

This clonotype was found many times. The J gene is TRBJ1-2, the V gene TRBV4-3; weak D call: TRBD1 (5 bases). The CDR3 is 13 residues long. The V end lost 0 bases, the J end lost 8 bases, and 10 bases lay between the germline ends. Germline-derived CDR1 and CDR2 are LGHNA and YSLEER. The CDR3 region has the DNA TGCGCCAGCAGCCAAGATACGGCAGGGGGCTACACCTTC. Protein sequence: CASSQDTAGGYTF.

This chain links TRBV11-2 with TRBJ2-4; D is possibly TRBD2 (6 bases). The V and J ends lost 1 base and 6 bases respectively, with 13 bases between them. The CDR3 loop spans 15 amino acids. Germline values: CDR1 SGHAT, CDR2 FQNNGV. The CDR3 DNA follows: TGTGCCAGCAGCTTAGTTGGCGGGGCGGCAAACATTCAGTACTTC. Translated, it gives CASSLVGGAANIQYF.

V and J are TRBV5-5 and TRBJ2-6, with 7 bases aligning to TRBD1. The CDR3 totals 16 residues. V trimming: 4 bases; J trimming: 4 bases; junction bases outside the gene matches: 8. The germline V gene encodes CDR1 SGHKS and CDR2 YYEKEE (reference sequence). CDR3 amino acids: CASSKSQGYGANVLTF. Written as DNA, the CDR3 is TGTGCCAGCAGCAAATCACAGGGGTACGGGGCCAACGTCCTGACTTTC.

The chain recombines TRBV5-6 with TRBJ1-6, with D tentatively TRBD1 (6 bases). V lost 4 bases and J lost 10, with 15 bases in between. CDR3 size: 14 residues. Germline lookup yields CDR1 SGHDT and CDR2 YYEEEE. In nucleotides, the CDR3 is TGTGCCAGCAGCATACAGGGTAGGGACTCACCCCTCCACTTT. Translation: CASSIQGRDSPLHF.

The gene calls are TRBV7-2 and TRBJ2-1, with D possibly being TRBD2 (6 bases). CDR3 length equals 17 residues. The germline CDR1 and CDR2 sequences are SGHTA and FQGNSA. The V end lost 0 bases, the J end lost 8 bases, and 20 bases lay between the germline ends. The CDR3 spells CASSLAPASGPSDEQFF. CDR3 DNA: TGTGCCAGCAGCTTAGCGCCAGCGAGCGGGCCCTCCGATGAGCAGTTCTTC.

This clonotype was recorded many times. The V and J genes are TRBV18 and TRBJ1-1, with D perhaps TRBD1 (6 bases). Germline V gives CDR1 KGHSH, CDR2 LQKENI. This CDR3 is 16 amino acids long. V was trimmed by 2 bases and J by 2 bases, leaving 15 bases between them. CDR3 sequence (DNA): TGTGCCAGCTCACCAATCGCCCGGGACACCAACACTGAAGCTTTCTTT. It yields the protein CASSPIARDTNTEAFF.

This chain joins TRBV7-2 and TRBJ2-7, with 8 bases fitting TRBD1. The V gene's germline CDR1 is SGHTA and CDR2 FQGNSA. The CDR3 covers 15 residues. Trimming took 4 bases from V and 3 from J; bases not matched to a gene: 8. Here the CDR3 reads CASSSTGAHGYEQYV. CDR3 in DNA: TGTGCCAGCAGCTCGACAGGGGCGCACGGCTACGAGCAGTACGTC.